These T cell receptor beta chains were read from a single sample in a study of cytomegalovirus exposure and HLA in healthy donors. Here immunoSEQ multiplex PCR was the method, and the copy in TCRdb shows in-frame clones only, minus some. The data hold over 120,000 clones, with approximately 94% observed a single time. The sample comprised PBMCs. The source is a man in his late teens or twenties in good health and CMV-seropositive. Both conserved end residues are part of each CDR3. The D gene is left open where the match is weak.

>TRBD1|TRBV4-2|TRBJ1-6
CASSQRRDRNSPLHF
>TRBD2|TRBV4-1|TRBJ2-2
CASSLLRGGLAGEDGELFF
>TRBD1|TRBV6-6|TRBJ2-7
CASSYSYGTGRYEQYF
>TRBD2|TRBV5-6|TRBJ2-4
CASSLAGGGNIQYF
>TRBD1|TRBV7-9|TRBJ1-1
CASSLGQGNTEAFF
>TRBD1|TRBV2|TRBJ1-1
CAGRGTGVSEAFF
>-|TRBV9|TRBJ2-5
CASSVEEGATQYF
>TRBD2|TRBV11-1|TRBJ2-5
CASSEIAGETQYF
>TRBD2|TRBV6-5|TRBJ2-7
CASSYGGSGYEQYF
>-|TRBV28|TRBJ2-3
CASGITGTITDTQYF
>TRBD2|TRBV5-1|TRBJ2-5
CASSLETSGGETQYF
>-|TRBV5-1|TRBJ1-3
CASSQTTTGGNTIYF
>-|TRBV7-2|TRBJ1-4
CASSEKRFEKLFF
>TRBD1|TRBV5-1|TRBJ2-7
CASSPHTDRGTEQYF
>-|TRBV5-1|TRBJ1-1
CASSVGREANTEAFF
>TRBD1|TRBV27|TRBJ1-2
CASRDSDGYTF
>TRBD2|TRBV18|TRBJ2-7
CASSPTSGGSYEQYF
>TRBD1|TRBV7-8|TRBJ2-7
CASSLAGTGGDYEQYF
>TRBD1|TRBV19|TRBJ1-6
CASSISGQGFSPLHF
>TRBD1|TRBV11-2|TRBJ2-7
CASSLVSLQGAGEQYF
>TRBD1|TRBV2|TRBJ2-1
CASSEETGEFNEQFF
>-|TRBV2|TRBJ1-5
CASSEGAGAPGPQHF
>-|TRBV4-1|TRBJ2-1
CASSQQTQSSYNEQFF
>TRBD1|TRBV30|TRBJ1-2
CACQGGANYGYTF
>-|TRBV2|TRBJ1-1
CASSEEVEAFF
>TRBD1|TRBV7-9|TRBJ2-1
CASSLGGARGLGEQFF
>-|TRBV6-5|TRBJ2-1
CASSWDFHNEQFF
>TRBD1|TRBV5-1|TRBJ2-7
CASSMTGAYEQYF
>-|TRBV4-1|TRBJ1-5
CASSQVAGTQPQHF
>TRBD1|TRBV7-6|TRBJ2-7
CASSGDRGRVTYEQYF
>TRBD1|TRBV7-9|TRBJ1-5
CASSRSGQGGQPQHF
>-|TRBV10-3|TRBJ1-2
CAISLTGTPNYGYTF
>TRBD2|TRBV27|TRBJ2-1
CASSLSVAGSYNEQFF
>-|TRBV6-1|TRBJ1-3
CASSTRTDGNTIYF
>-|TRBV18|TRBJ1-1
CASSMVDTEAFF
>-|TRBV9|TRBJ2-7
CASSGSSYEQYF
>TRBD1|TRBV11-2|TRBJ2-1
CASSLEQGAYEQFF
>-|TRBV19|TRBJ1-5
CASSIDGRGNQPQHF
>TRBD2|TRBV9|TRBJ2-7
CASSVTTSGNEQYF
>-|TRBV29-1|TRBJ1-1
CSVDEGGNTEAFF
>TRBD1|TRBV13|TRBJ1-2
CASSLEAGGAYGYTF
>-|TRBV28|TRBJ2-1
CASSLRGYTYNEQFF
>TRBD2|TRBV4-1|TRBJ2-2
CASSQVAGEVNGELFF
>-|TRBV10-3|TRBJ2-1
CAISEGRMQVVHNEQFF
>-|TRBV10-2|TRBJ1-1
CASNPRVNTEAFF
>-|TRBV5-4|TRBJ2-5
CASSLEAGAVETQYF
>-|TRBV28|TRBJ1-4
CASSGLGGATNEKLFF
>-|TRBV28|TRBJ1-4
CASRLREEKLFF
>TRBD1|TRBV10-3|TRBJ1-2
CAISEFLQGYGYTF